Listed below are T cell receptor beta chains from one sample, sequenced in a study of blood T cell repertoires in COVID-19. Profiled with immunoSEQ multiplex PCR; TCRdb holds only in-frame clones, not every one. Among about 200,000 clones listed, under 90% were seen once. Sequencing was done on a sample of peripheral blood. The receptors were gathered from a man in his 60s who had recovered from COVID-19. The CDR3 runs from the conserved cysteine through the conserved F or W. The D gene is left open where the match is weak. Clone size is not always given. Where it is, it says once, few, many or a class for expanded clones.

>16|TRBV18|few|TRBD2|TRBJ2-5
CASSPLTSGMRETQYF
TGTGCCAGCTCACCACTTACTAGCGGAATGAGAGAGACCCAGTACTTC
>15|TRBV3-1/TRBV3-2|.|TRBD1|TRBJ1-1
CASSKTGGLGTEAFF
TGTGCCAGCAGCAAGACAGGGGGATTGGGCACTGAAGCTTTCTTT
>12|TRBV7-9|.|.|TRBJ2-7
CASSSVRYEQYF
TGTGCCAGCAGCTCCGTCCGGTACGAGCAGTACTTC
>14|TRBV19|.|.|TRBJ1-2
CASSMYFGGADYTF
TGTGCCAGTAGTATGTATTTTGGGGGCGCGGACTACACCTTC
>14|TRBV5-1|.|TRBD1|TRBJ2-2
CASSEGAGAGELFF
TGCGCCAGCAGCGAGGGGGCCGGAGCCGGGGAGCTGTTTTTT
>15|TRBV5-1|.|TRBD2|TRBJ2-1
CASSSLAGGNGEQFF
TGCGCCAGCAGCTCCCTAGCGGGAGGTAACGGTGAGCAGTTCTTC
>16|TRBV28|.|.|TRBJ2-7
CASSLGRRGRPYEQYF
TGTGCCAGCAGTTTAGGACGCAGGGGACGTCCCTACGAGCAGTACTTC
>14|TRBV7-8|.|TRBD1|TRBJ1-5
CASSPRRGDQPQHF
TGTGCCAGCAGCCCCCGCAGGGGGGATCAGCCCCAGCATTTT
>16|TRBV9|.|TRBD1|TRBJ1-1
CASSVKPTGRNTEAFF
TGTGCCAGCAGCGTTAAGCCGACAGGGAGGAACACTGAAGCTTTCTTT
>15|TRBV12-5|.|TRBD2|TRBJ2-1
CASGRGAGAGNEQFF
TGTGCTAGTGGACGGGGAGCGGGAGCTGGCAATGAGCAGTTCTTC
>14|TRBV7-9|.|TRBD1|TRBJ1-1
CASSLQGAGTEAFF
TGTGCCAGCAGTCTACAGGGGGCTGGCACTGAAGCTTTCTTT